The 12 T cell receptor beta chains listed next were all sequenced from one sample in a study of OX40 agonist ivuxolimab in advanced cancers. The protocol used for the library was the immunoSEQ multiplex PCR assay. In its TCRdb copy, this immuneACCESS table keeps in-frame sequences only and misses some clones. Where compared with another copy, unresolved V genes explain less than half of these, and the others have no known cause. Recorded for this sample are tens of thousands of clones; approximately 90% of them occurred a single time. The ten top clones hold approximately 5% of the sample. The source was CD4+ or CD8+ T cells sorted from blood, collected in a trial of the OX40 agonist ivuxolimab. These receptors were taken from an adult with an advanced solid tumor such as melanoma, head and neck, liver or kidney cancer.

The J gene is TRBJ2-3, the V gene TRBV7-9; 7 bases are a match to TRBD1. CDR3 size: 13 residues. V was pared by 3 bases and J by 4 bases, with 1 base of the junction left unmatched. CDR1 is SEHNR and CDR2 is FQNEAQ in the germline V gene (reference sequence). CDR3: CASSLTGSDTQYF. For the CDR3, the DNA is TGTGCCAGCAGCTTGACAGGGTCAGATACGCAGTATTTT.

The genes are TRBV9 and TRBJ2-3; 9 nucleotides align to TRBD2. The germline V gene has CDR1 SGDLS and CDR2 YYNGEE. The junction had 10 bases not matched to a gene; V was cut back by 4 bases and J by 1 base. The CDR3 length is 17 residues. The CDR3: CASSPRLAGIGTDTQYF. The CDR3 DNA reads TGTGCCAGCAGCCCCCGGCTAGCGGGAATCGGCACAGATACGCAGTATTTT.

The chain couples TRBV15 to TRBJ1-1; D is unresolved. The germline CDR1 and CDR2 sequences are LNHNV and YYDKDF (reference sequence). V was clipped by 0 bases and J by 8 bases, with 7 bases between them. CDR3 length: 12 amino acids. CDR3 residues: CATSRDASEAFF. The CDR3 coding sequence is TGTGCCACCAGCAGAGATGCCTCGGAAGCTTTCTTT.

V is TRBV10-3 and J is TRBJ1-2, with 10 nucleotides matching TRBD1. The germline V gene has CDR1 ENHRY and CDR2 SYGVKD. The V gene end was trimmed by 3 bases and the J gene end by 1 base; junction bases not matched to a gene: 5. CDR3 length: 16 residues. As DNA, the CDR3 is TGTGCCATCAGTGAAGGACAGGGGGGACGTAACTATGGCTACACCTTC. It codes for CAISEGQGGRNYGYTF.

The chain combines TRBV5-4 with TRBJ1-2; D perhaps matches TRBD1 (5 bases). From germline, CDR1 is SGHNT and CDR2 YYREEE (reference sequence). This CDR3 spans 15 amino acids. The V end was cut by 0 bases, the J end by 2 bases, with 11 bases between. Here the CDR3 DNA reads TGTGCCAGCAGCTTGGGGGGGGTACCCAACTATGGCTACACCTTC. It specifies CASSLGGVPNYGYTF.

V usage is TRBV11-2 and J usage is TRBJ2-3; 7 nucleotides agree with TRBD2. V shed 4 bases and J 2 bases; nucleotides not matched to a gene: 9. Germline V gene sequence: CDR1 SGHAT, CDR2 FQNNGV. This CDR3 comprises 16 residues. CDR3 loop: CASSSMAGVNTDTQYF. DNA for the CDR3: TGTGCCAGCAGCTCAATGGCGGGGGTAAACACAGATACGCAGTATTTT.

The chain couples TRBV7-2 to TRBJ2-7; 9 bases line up with TRBD2. CDR3 length equals 14 residues. The V segment lost 2 bases and the J segment 6 bases; nucleotides outside the gene matches: 5. Germline CDR1 is SGHTA and CDR2 is FQGNSA. DNA of the CDR3: TGTGCCAGCAGCTTAAGGCTAGCGGGAAGCGAGCAGTACTTC. It is translated as CASSLRLAGSEQYF.

This chain connects TRBV5-1 to TRBJ1-1, with a possible D match to TRBD1 (5 bases). CDR1 is SGHRS, CDR2 YFSETQ, per germline. V gave up 4 bases and J gave up 0 bases, with 19 bases separating them. This CDR3 contains 17 residues. CDR3 amino acids: CASSRIPGPAMNTEAFF. CDR3 nucleotide sequence: TGCGCCAGCAGCCGGATCCCGGGACCAGCCATGAACACTGAAGCTTTCTTT.

The rearrangement joins TRBV30 to TRBJ1-5; D is ambiguous. CDR1 and CDR2 (germline): GTSNPN, SVGIG (reference sequence). The CDR3 totals 13 residues. Trimming took 1 base from V and 4 from J, leaving 8 bases between them. The CDR3 DNA reads as TGTGCCTGGAGTGGGTCACCAAATCAGCCCCAGCATTTT. Amino acid sequence: CAWSGSPNQPQHF.

The gene calls are TRBV6-6 and TRBJ1-1, with 10 bases lining up with TRBD1. There are 13 residues in the CDR3. Germline loops: CDR1 MNHNY, CDR2 SVGAGI (reference sequence). V was clipped by 6 bases and J by 4 bases; unmatched bases: 2. CDR3 sequence reads: CASRDRGPTEAFF. The CDR3 nucleotides read TGTGCCAGCAGAGACAGGGGGCCCACTGAAGCTTTCTTT.

This chain uses TRBV4-3 with TRBJ2-1; D may correspond to TRBD1 or TRBD2 (5 bases each). Germline V gene lookup returns CDR1 LGHNA and CDR2 YSLEER. The CDR3 sequence is 14 residues long. Trimming removed 0 bases at V and 8 bases at J, with 11 bases between. The CDR3 coding sequence is TGCGCCAGCAGCCAAGATCTGGGGGAACATGAGCAGTTCTTC. Encoded protein: CASSQDLGEHEQFF.

The V gene is TRBV18, the J gene TRBJ2-7; 8 bases are a match to TRBD2. V trimming: 0 bases; J trimming: 2 bases; junction bases outside the gene matches: 0. Germline CDR1 and CDR2: KGHSH and LQKENI. There are 14 residues in the CDR3. The CDR3 DNA is TGTGCCAGCTCACCACCCGGGAGGGCCTACGAGCAGTACTTC. Amino acids: CASSPPGRAYEQYF.